Listed below are T cell receptor beta chains from one sample, sequenced in a study of T cell responses to AZD1222 COVID-19 vaccine. The repertoire was sequenced with immunoSEQ multiplex PCR; TCRdb's copy has only in-frame clones and lacks some. The table records roughly 180,000 clones, roughly nine tenths of them present only once. This specimen was peripheral blood, taken on day 0 of AZD1222 vaccination. These receptors were taken from an adult in good health. CDR3s include the opening cysteine and the closing phenylalanine or tryptophan. D genes are given only for firm matches. Some rows mark clone size as missing; the rest say once, few, many or name a class of expanded clone.

D: TRBD1; J: TRBJ2-7; V: TRBV23-1; size: NA; CDR3: CASSGGQGASYEQYF; DNA: TGCGCCAGCAGCGGCGGGCAGGGGGCATCCTACGAGCAGTACTTC
D: NA; J: TRBJ2-3; V: TRBV21-1; size: NA; CDR3: CASSKGEQAPSTDTQYF; DNA: TGTGCCAGCAGCAAAGGCGAGCAGGCGCCTAGCACAGATACGCAGTATTTT
D: NA; J: TRBJ2-1; V: TRBV11-2; size: NA; CDR3: CASSQERIYPFF; DNA: TGTGCCAGCAGTCAAGAGAGGATTTATCCGTTCTTC
D: TRBD1; J: TRBJ1-5; V: TRBV6-1; size: NA; CDR3: CASSEARNRGGQPQHF; DNA: TGTGCCAGCAGTGAAGCGCGGAACAGGGGCGGTCAGCCCCAGCATTTT
D: TRBD1; J: TRBJ2-2; V: TRBV7-3; size: NA; CDR3: CASSSLGQGFGELFF; DNA: TGTGCCAGCAGCTCCCTCGGACAGGGGTTCGGGGAGCTGTTTTTT
D: TRBD1; J: TRBJ1-5; V: TRBV6-1; size: NA; CDR3: CASSEGTGGRQPQHF; DNA: TGTGCCAGCAGCGAAGGGACAGGGGGCCGTCAGCCCCAGCATTTT
D: NA; J: TRBJ2-2; V: TRBV3-1/TRBV3-2; size: NA; CDR3: CASSQWGGELFF; DNA: TGTGCCAGCAGCCAATGGGGCGGGGAGCTGTTTTTT
D: TRBD1; J: TRBJ1-4; V: TRBV5-6; size: NA; CDR3: CASSLSGTGSREKLFF; DNA: TGTGCCAGCAGCTTGTCTGGGACAGGGTCTCGTGAAAAACTGTTTTTT
D: TRBD2; J: TRBJ2-7; V: TRBV4-3; size: NA; CDR3: CASSQDSLLAGRSYEQYF; DNA: TGCGCCAGCAGCCAAGATTCCCTCCTAGCGGGGAGATCCTACGAGCAGTACTTC
D: NA; J: TRBJ1-2; V: TRBV7-3; size: NA; CDR3: CASSPDRGGGYTF; DNA: TGTGCCAGCAGCCCCGATAGGGGTGGCGGCTACACCTTC
D: NA; J: TRBJ1-1; V: TRBV7-8; size: NA; CDR3: CASSYPGVETEAFF; DNA: TGTGCCAGCAGCTACCCCGGGGTGGAGACTGAAGCTTTCTTT
D: TRBD1; J: TRBJ1-6; V: TRBV28; size: NA; CDR3: CASSTPTGGIDSPLHF; DNA: TGTGCCAGCAGTACCCCGACAGGGGGCATAGATTCACCCCTCCACTTT
D: NA; J: TRBJ2-5; V: TRBV5-4; size: NA; CDR3: CASSLGGAGVYF; DNA: TGTGCCAGCAGCTTGGGCGGGGCGGGCGTGTACTTC
D: NA; J: TRBJ1-2; V: TRBV9; size: once; CDR3: CASSVEARPDYGYTF; DNA: TGTGCCAGCAGCGTAGAGGCCCGGCCCGATTATGGCTACACCTTC
D: NA; J: TRBJ1-1; V: TRBV2; size: NA; CDR3: CASRDLGGNTEAFF; DNA: TGTGCCAGCAGGGATCTGGGTGGGAACACTGAAGCTTTCTTT
D: TRBD2; J: TRBJ2-1; V: TRBV5-1; size: few; CDR3: CASSLGLASNEQFF; DNA: TGCGCCAGCAGCCTGGGACTAGCTTCCAATGAGCAGTTCTTC
D: NA; J: TRBJ1-4; V: TRBV5-1; size: NA; CDR3: CASSLRGELNEKLFF; DNA: TGCGCCAGCAGCTTGAGGGGGGAACTTAATGAAAAACTGTTTTTT
D: TRBD1; J: TRBJ2-7; V: TRBV19; size: few; CDR3: CASSPEQGPEQYF; DNA: TGTGCCAGTAGTCCTGAACAGGGGCCCGAGCAGTACTTC
D: NA; J: TRBJ1-2; V: TRBV5-1; size: NA; CDR3: CASSLAAGARGYTF; DNA: TGCGCCAGCAGCTTGGCGGCGGGCGCGAGGGGCTACACCTTC
D: NA; J: TRBJ1-2; V: TRBV4-3; size: NA; CDR3: CASSLETDYGYTF; DNA: TGCGCCAGCAGCCTAGAGACAGACTATGGCTACACCTTC
D: NA; J: TRBJ1-2; V: TRBV5-5; size: NA; CDR3: CASSAPPGNYGYTF; DNA: TGTGCCAGCAGCGCCCCCCCAGGGAACTATGGCTACACCTTC
D: NA; J: TRBJ2-1; V: TRBV4-1; size: NA; CDR3: CASSQGLAGGNEQFF; DNA: TGCGCCAGCAGCCAAGGTCTAGCTGGGGGTAATGAGCAGTTCTTC
D: TRBD1; J: TRBJ1-1; V: TRBV5-5; size: NA; CDR3: CASSFATGANTEAFF; DNA: TGTGCCAGCAGCTTTGCTACAGGGGCAAACACTGAAGCTTTCTTT
D: NA; J: TRBJ2-1; V: TRBV11-2; size: once; CDR3: CASSLGFRDNEQFF; DNA: TGTGCCAGCAGCTTAGGGTTTCGGGACAATGAGCAGTTCTTC
D: NA; J: TRBJ1-6; V: TRBV18; size: NA; CDR3: CASSINNRDSSPLHF; DNA: TGTGCCAGCTCAATAAACAACAGGGATAGTTCACCCCTCCACTTT
D: TRBD1; J: TRBJ2-7; V: TRBV9; size: NA; CDR3: CASSPGQGAYEQYF; DNA: TGTGCCAGCAGCCCGGGACAGGGGGCGTACGAGCAGTACTTC
D: NA; J: TRBJ1-1; V: TRBV12-3/TRBV12-4; size: NA; CDR3: CASSSGGNTEAFF; DNA: TGTGCCAGCAGTTCTGGGGGGAACACTGAAGCTTTCTTT
D: TRBD1; J: TRBJ2-5; V: TRBV4-1; size: NA; CDR3: CASSQRGTGVWDETQYF; DNA: TGCGCCAGCAGCCAAAGGGGGACAGGGGTGTGGGATGAGACCCAGTACTTC
D: NA; J: TRBJ2-1; V: TRBV7-3; size: NA; CDR3: CASSPTRSATNEQFF; DNA: TGTGCCAGCAGCCCGACCCGGTCGGCGACCAATGAGCAGTTCTTC
D: TRBD1; J: TRBJ2-7; V: TRBV28; size: NA; CDR3: CASRPTGGPYEQYF; DNA: TGTGCCAGCAGACCGACAGGGGGTCCCTACGAGCAGTACTTC
D: NA; J: TRBJ2-2; V: TRBV6-2/TRBV6-3; size: once; CDR3: CASSYRTENTGELFF; DNA: TGTGCCAGCAGTTACCGGACAGAGAACACCGGGGAGCTGTTTTTT
D: NA; J: TRBJ1-3; V: TRBV27; size: NA; CDR3: CASSQGGISGNTIYF; DNA: TGTGCCAGCAGCCAGGGAGGGATCTCTGGAAACACCATATATTTT
D: NA; J: TRBJ2-3; V: TRBV7-2; size: NA; CDR3: CASSSPGVPDTQYF; DNA: TGTGCCAGCAGCTCACCCGGAGTCCCAGATACGCAGTATTTT
D: NA; J: TRBJ2-4; V: TRBV4-3; size: NA; CDR3: CASSQDGGHLAKNIQYF; DNA: TGCGCCAGCAGCCAAGATGGCGGACATCTAGCCAAAAACATTCAGTACTTC
D: NA; J: TRBJ2-1; V: TRBV10-1; size: NA; CDR3: CASSDFLDNEQFF; DNA: TGCGCCAGCAGTGACTTCCTAGACAATGAGCAGTTCTTC